This T cell receptor beta chain derives from a study of blood T cell repertoires in COVID-19. Across the whole study: Whether acute or convalescent, the COVID-19 samples came from the United States, Italy and Spain. T cells, B-cell-depleted T cells, or PBMCs provided the cDNA or gDNA that served as material.

In germline, CDR1 is SGHRS, CDR2 YFSETQ. V lost 3 bases and J lost 7; bases outside the gene matches: 11. The CDR3 extends over 17 amino acids. Seattle's cohort entered during active infection and was followed longitudinally. Original analysis: Reference gene primer amplification gave nucleated cell count estimates. Assay used: immunoSEQ multiplex PCR; TCRdb lists only in-frame clones, some missing. V and J calls and clone size are as listed in that table; D and trimming were resolved from the DNA. The sample contains about 430,000 clones, about 90% of which appear only once. Material for sequencing was peripheral blood. The source of this sequence is a young man with COVID-19, enrolled during active disease. The chain has TRBV5-1 and TRBJ2-1; 12 nucleotides align to TRBD2. In nucleotides, the CDR3 is TGCGCCAGCAGCTCCTACGACCTAGCGGGAGGGCCTAATGAGCAGTTCTTC. Encoded protein: CASSSYDLAGGPNEQFF.